Listed below are T cell receptor beta chains from one sample, sequenced in a study of T cells after yellow fever vaccination. One entry per CDR3 protein, called by TCRdb with MiXCR from the 5' RACE reads. This sample has roughly 500,000 distinct CDR3 sequences, with 15% to 20% found just once. The sample here was PBMCs, taken 15 days after the yellow fever booster vaccination. Receptors were obtained from a man aged 25 to 40 who received the YFV17D yellow fever vaccine. The conserved cysteine and the conserved F or W are not part of the CDR3 here. The order of the fields is V gene, clone size, J gene, CDR3 protein. Clone size is given for some rows only: seen once, a few or many times, or a class if the clone is expanded.

V: TRBV5-4; size: few; J: TRBJ2-2; CDR3: ASSRTSGIGGELF
V: TRBV27; size: .; J: TRBJ2-2; CDR3: ASSLMEGTGELF
V: TRBV20-1; size: .; J: TRBJ2-5; CDR3: SAQPTSAQETQY
V: TRBV4-3; size: many; J: TRBJ2-3; CDR3: ASSQDRGTDTQY
V: TRBV5-1; size: few; J: TRBJ1-1; CDR3: ASSPDRGNTEAF
V: TRBV20-1; size: once; J: TRBJ2-3; CDR3: SASLATSTDTQY
V: TRBV20-1; size: few; J: TRBJ2-7; CDR3: SAPRTSGAPYEQY
V: TRBV6-6; size: few; J: TRBJ1-2; CDR3: ASSTDSNYGYT
V: TRBV24-1; size: .; J: TRBJ2-1; CDR3: ATSDSGPSKGAGPYNEQF
V: TRBV27; size: .; J: TRBJ2-2; CDR3: ASKRGQNTGELF
V: TRBV20-1; size: .; J: TRBJ2-7; CDR3: SARSSRATYEQY
V: TRBV5-6; size: few; J: TRBJ2-7; CDR3: ASSRRRTDPKEQY
V: TRBV5-1; size: .; J: TRBJ2-1; CDR3: ASSRSGRGTSYNEQF
V: TRBV12-3/TRBV12-4; size: few; J: TRBJ2-1; CDR3: ASSFRGGSSYNEQF
V: TRBV4-3; size: .; J: TRBJ2-7; CDR3: ASSQALSGGMKYEQY
V: TRBV28; size: few; J: TRBJ2-5; CDR3: ASSVGDQETQY
V: TRBV7-9; size: few; J: TRBJ1-4; CDR3: ASSWGRDNEKLF
V: TRBV25-1; size: few; J: TRBJ2-1; CDR3: ASSDLGRNNEQF
V: TRBV12-3/TRBV12-4; size: few; J: TRBJ1-2; CDR3: ASSWSNNYGYT
V: TRBV4-3; size: few; J: TRBJ2-5; CDR3: ASSQARTSGETQY
V: TRBV6-1; size: few; J: TRBJ2-2; CDR3: ATSAGGVRAGELF
V: TRBV5-1; size: .; J: TRBJ1-2; CDR3: ASSRAGQLFTNYGYT
V: TRBV29-1; size: .; J: TRBJ2-7; CDR3: SVEREGEQY